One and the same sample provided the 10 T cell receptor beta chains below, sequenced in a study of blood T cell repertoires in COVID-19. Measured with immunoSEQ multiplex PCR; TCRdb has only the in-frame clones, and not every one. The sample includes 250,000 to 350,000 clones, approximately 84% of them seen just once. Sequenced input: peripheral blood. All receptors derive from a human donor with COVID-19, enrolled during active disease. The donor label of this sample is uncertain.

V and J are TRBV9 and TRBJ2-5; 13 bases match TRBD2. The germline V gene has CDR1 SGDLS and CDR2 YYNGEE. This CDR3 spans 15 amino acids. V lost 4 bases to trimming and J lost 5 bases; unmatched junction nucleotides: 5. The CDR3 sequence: CASSQGLAGTETQYF. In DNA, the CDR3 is TGTGCCAGCAGCCAGGGACTAGCGGGAACTGAGACCCAGTACTTC.

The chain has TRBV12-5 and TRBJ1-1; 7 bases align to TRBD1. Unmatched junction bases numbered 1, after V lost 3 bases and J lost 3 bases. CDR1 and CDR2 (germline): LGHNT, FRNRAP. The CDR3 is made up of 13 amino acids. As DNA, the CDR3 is TGTGCTAGTGGTTTACAGGGGCACACTGAAGCTTTCTTT. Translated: CASGLQGHTEAFF.

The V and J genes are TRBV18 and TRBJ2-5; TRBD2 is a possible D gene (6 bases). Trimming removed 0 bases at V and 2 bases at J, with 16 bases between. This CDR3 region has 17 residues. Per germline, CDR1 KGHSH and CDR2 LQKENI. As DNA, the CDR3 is TGTGCCAGCTCACCACCGTTCGGAGGGTATGGGCAAGAGACCCAGTACTTC. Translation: CASSPPFGGYGQETQYF.

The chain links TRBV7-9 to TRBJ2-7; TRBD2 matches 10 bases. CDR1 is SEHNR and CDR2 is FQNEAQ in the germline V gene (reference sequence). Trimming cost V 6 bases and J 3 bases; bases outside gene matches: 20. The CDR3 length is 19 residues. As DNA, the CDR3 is TGTGCCAGCAGTGAGTTGAGACTAGCGGGCTCCCATTCTAACTACGAGCAGTACTTC. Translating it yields CASSELRLAGSHSNYEQYF.

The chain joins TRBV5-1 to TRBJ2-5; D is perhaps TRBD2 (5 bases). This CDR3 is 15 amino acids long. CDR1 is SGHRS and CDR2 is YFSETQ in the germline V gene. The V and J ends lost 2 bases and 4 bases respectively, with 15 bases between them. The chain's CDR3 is CASSFMRGGGETQYF. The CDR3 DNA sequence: TGCGCCAGCAGCTTTATGAGAGGCGGAGGAGAGACCCAGTACTTC.

The DNA of the CDR3 is TGTGCCAGTCGACTGGGCCCCAGGGCAGATACGCAGTATTTT. It is translated as CASRLGPRADTQYF. The genes are TRBV19 and TRBJ2-3; a weak D match, TRBD1 (5 bases). Germline V lookup: CDR1 LNHDA, CDR2 SQIVND (reference sequence). This CDR3 region has 14 residues. The V gene lost 8 bases and the J gene lost 4 bases, with 16 bases spanning the gap.

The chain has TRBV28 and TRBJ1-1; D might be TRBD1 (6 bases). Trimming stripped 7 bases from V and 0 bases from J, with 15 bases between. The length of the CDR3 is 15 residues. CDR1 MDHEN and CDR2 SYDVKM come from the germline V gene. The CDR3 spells CASITAGDMNTEAFF. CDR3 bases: TGTGCCAGCATCACCGCAGGGGACATGAACACTGAAGCTTTCTTT.

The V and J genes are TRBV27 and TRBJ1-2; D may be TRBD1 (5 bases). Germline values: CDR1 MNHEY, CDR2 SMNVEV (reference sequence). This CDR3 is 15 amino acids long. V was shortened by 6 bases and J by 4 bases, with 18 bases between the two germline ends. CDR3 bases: TGTGCCAGCAGCTCAGGGTACCTAGTCGGCTATGGCTACACCTTC. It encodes CASSSGYLVGYGYTF.

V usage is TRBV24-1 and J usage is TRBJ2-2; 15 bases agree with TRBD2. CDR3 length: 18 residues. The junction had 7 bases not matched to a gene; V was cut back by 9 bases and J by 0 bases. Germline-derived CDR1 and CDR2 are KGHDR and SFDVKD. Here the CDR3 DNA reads TGTGCCACCCGGGGGACTAGCGGGAGGACGACGAACACCGGGGAGCTGTTTTTT. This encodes CATRGTSGRTTNTGELFF.

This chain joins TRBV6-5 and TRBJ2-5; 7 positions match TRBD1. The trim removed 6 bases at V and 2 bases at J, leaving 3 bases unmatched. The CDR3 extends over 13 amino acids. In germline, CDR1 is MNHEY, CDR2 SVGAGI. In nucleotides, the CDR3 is TGTGCCAGCAGGCAGACAGGGCAAGAGACCCAGTACTTC. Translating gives CASRQTGQETQYF.